The 16 T cell receptor beta chains listed next were all sequenced from one sample in a study of T cells in localized non-small cell lung cancer. The assay was immunoSEQ multiplex PCR, and TCRdb's table has in-frame clones only and misses some. This table has around 2,500 clones, roughly 25% appearing once. The sample consisted of lung tumor tissue, taken before any cancer treatment. The source is a woman aged 35 to 70 with stage II lung adenocarcinoma.

This chain links TRBV11-3 with TRBJ2-7, with D tentatively TRBD2 (6 bases). Trimming stripped 5 bases from V and 4 bases from J, with 24 bases between. CDR1 SGHNT and CDR2 YENEEA come from the germline V gene. The CDR3 length is 17 residues. CDR3 coding DNA: TGTGCCAGCAGCGACGACAACTGGAACGCGGGGAAGTACGAGCAGTACTTC. It specifies CASSDDNWNAGKYEQYF.

The rearrangement links TRBV6-8 to TRBJ1-3; 8 bases are shared with TRBD1. J gave up 8 bases and V 5 bases, and 5 bases lay outside the gene matches. CDR3 length: 13 residues. Germline V gene data show CDR1 as MNHGY and CDR2 as SAAAGT. The CDR3 reads CASSPGGADTIYF. In nucleotides, the CDR3 is TGTGCCAGCAGTCCAGGGGGCGCGGACACCATATATTTT.

This clone was seen a handful of times. The CDR3 spells CASTSRGFSTDTQYF. The DNA of the CDR3 is TGTGCCAGCACCTCAAGGGGTTTTAGCACAGATACGCAGTATTTT. This chain joins TRBV11-3 and TRBJ2-3, with D perhaps TRBD1 (5 bases). The CDR3 consists of 15 residues. Germline CDR1 and CDR2: SGHNT and YENEEA. Trimming pared 7 bases from V and 0 bases from J, leaving 14 bases between.

The chain uses TRBV14 and TRBJ2-5; D is tentatively TRBD1 or TRBD2 (6 bases each). Germline CDR1 is SGHDN and CDR2 is FVKESK. V was clipped by 1 base and J by 3 bases, with 18 bases between them. The CDR3 runs to 17 residues. CDR3 residues: CASSQVTGAQREETQYF. The DNA for the CDR3 is TGTGCCAGCAGCCAAGTTACGGGGGCCCAAAGAGAAGAGACCCAGTACTTC.

The V gene is TRBV6-8, the J gene TRBJ1-2, with D perhaps matching TRBD1 (5 bases). Germline V lookup: CDR1 MNHGY, CDR2 SAAAGT. The V and J ends lost 7 bases and 1 base respectively, with 16 bases between them. The CDR3 extends over 15 amino acids. The CDR3 loop reads CASTPQGGGNYGYTF. CDR3 DNA sequence: TGTGCCAGCACCCCTCAGGGAGGCGGTAACTATGGCTACACCTTC.

The rearrangement links TRBV5-1 to TRBJ2-2, with D tentatively TRBD1 (5 bases). This CDR3 spans 16 amino acids. Germline lookup yields CDR1 SGHRS and CDR2 YFSETQ. V was trimmed by 3 bases and J by 4 bases, leaving 16 bases between them. CDR3 sequence (DNA): TGCGCCAGCAGCTGGGCTTTGGGGCAGACCACCGGGGAGCTGTTTTTT. It encodes CASSWALGQTTGELFF.

In its sample, this clone is large (0.1 to 1%). This chain connects TRBV19 to TRBJ1-3; TRBD1 is a possible D gene (6 bases). Per germline, CDR1 LNHDA and CDR2 SQIVND (reference sequence). V dropped 5 bases and J dropped 4 bases, with 12 bases sitting between them. The CDR3 consists of 14 residues. The CDR3 DNA reads TGTGCCAGTAGTTCAACAGGGCTCGGAAACACCATATATTTT. Its protein product is CASSSTGLGNTIYF.

CDR3 amino acids: CSAPGLASETQYF. The DNA of the CDR3 is TGCAGCGCGCCGGGACTAGCGAGTGAGACCCAGTACTTC. The chain combines TRBV29-1 with TRBJ2-5, with 10 bases lining up with TRBD2. V lost 7 bases, J lost 5 bases, and 7 bases stayed unmatched. Germline loops: CDR1 SQVTM, CDR2 ANQGSEA. There are 13 residues in the CDR3.

In its sample, this clone is medium-sized. The chain links TRBV11-3 to TRBJ2-3, with D unclear. Trimming left V 7 bases short and J 4 bases short, with 15 bases between. Germline loops: CDR1 SGHNT, CDR2 YENEEA. The CDR3 sequence is 14 residues long. The CDR3 region is CASTSVSLADTQYF. DNA of the CDR3: TGTGCCAGCACCTCCGTTTCGCTCGCAGATACGCAGTATTTT.

V gene TRBV11-3 combines with J gene TRBJ2-2, with D unresolved. Per the germline V gene, CDR1 is SGHNT and CDR2 is YENEEA. V was shortened by 0 bases and J by 0 bases, with 8 bases between the two germline ends. The CDR3 covers 16 residues. The CDR3 region is CASSLDQRTNTGELFF. The CDR3 bases are TGTGCCAGCAGCTTAGATCAAAGAACGAACACCGGGGAGCTGTTTTTT.

The J gene is TRBJ1-2, the V gene TRBV6-8; 7 nucleotides align to TRBD1. The V gene's germline CDR1 is MNHGY and CDR2 SAAAGT. The junction had 2 bases not matched to a gene; V was cut back by 6 bases and J by 4 bases. CDR3 size: 12 residues. The CDR3 DNA reads TGTGCCAGCAGGGGACAGCCCTATGGCTACACCTTC. It encodes CASRGQPYGYTF.

This clone was recorded a few times. The rearrangement uses TRBV6-8 and TRBJ1-2; tentatively, D is TRBD1 (6 bases). V shed 10 bases and J shed 3 bases, with 12 bases lying between them. Per germline, CDR1 MNHGY and CDR2 SAAAGT. There are 12 residues in the CDR3. CDR3 region: CATSDRDYGYTF. The CDR3, as DNA: TGTGCCACCTCGGACAGAGACTATGGCTACACCTTC.

This rearrangement joins TRBV18 to TRBJ2-2, with 9 bases identical to TRBD1. The CDR3 contains 15 residues. The V and J ends lost 6 bases and 5 bases, in that order; junction bases with no gene match: 7. Per the germline V gene, CDR1 is KGHSH and CDR2 is LQKENI. The CDR3 DNA reads TGTGCCAGCTCCACCGGGACAGGGATGACCGGGGAGCTGTTTTTT. It codes for CASSTGTGMTGELFF.

There are a few counts of this clone. This rearrangement joins TRBV9 to TRBJ1-4; D not certain. The CDR3 is made up of 14 amino acids. Trimming removed 0 bases from V and 8 bases from J, with 11 bases in between. Per the germline V gene, CDR1 is SGDLS and CDR2 is YYNGEE. CDR3 in amino acids: CASSVEVRPEKLFF. The CDR3 DNA reads TGTGCCAGCAGCGTAGAAGTGAGACCCGAAAAACTGTTTTTT.

This clone was recorded a few times. The gene calls are TRBV5-1 and TRBJ1-1; 9 bases map to TRBD1. Per germline, CDR1 SGHRS and CDR2 YFSETQ. The J segment lost 3 bases and the V segment lost 4 bases, leaving 4 bases of the junction unmatched. The CDR3 is made up of 14 amino acids. This chain's CDR3 is CASSTQGADTEAFF. CDR3 bases: TGCGCCAGCAGCACACAGGGGGCCGACACTGAAGCTTTCTTT.

V usage is TRBV19 and J usage is TRBJ2-6; D not certain. Germline CDR1 is LNHDA and CDR2 is SQIVND (reference sequence). This CDR3 is 14 amino acids long. V was trimmed by 11 bases and J by 0 bases, leaving 11 bases between them. The CDR3 loop is CAARPSSGANVLTF. Written as DNA, the CDR3 is TGTGCCGCCAGGCCCAGCTCTGGGGCCAACGTCCTGACTTTC. Supplemented by reference TRBV19 and TRBJ2-6, the full variable domain reads DGGITQSPKYLFRKEGQNVTLSCEQNLNHDAMYWYRQDPGQGLRLIYYSQIVNDFQKGDIAEGYSVSREKKESFPLTVTSAQKNPTAFYLCAARPSSGANVLTFGAGSRLTVL.